The 25 T cell receptor beta chains below all came from one sample that was sequenced in a study of beta chain features in type 1 diabetes. Regarding the study as a whole: A moderate, significant TCRB CDR3 shortening appeared in type 1 diabetes across four CD4+ subsets.

Antigen specificity for these receptors is unknown. Every bit of the isolated RNA underwent reverse transcription, so sequencing read expressed TCRB transcripts. Profiling relied on immunoSEQ multiplex PCR, and the TCRdb table lists in-frame clones only, not all of them. Of 300,000 or so clones in the sample, roughly 13% were seen once. Sequencing was carried out using naive CD4+ T cells from blood. The receptor set was obtained from a woman aged 18-35 years with type 1 diabetes.

This clone was observed a few times. The gene calls are TRBV5-1 and TRBJ2-5, with 9 bases matching TRBD2. The germline V gene has CDR1 SGHRS and CDR2 YFSETQ. The trim removed 6 bases at V and 0 bases at J, leaving 6 bases unmatched. The CDR3 has 15 amino acids. The CDR3 region has the DNA TGCGCCAGCACCTTAGCGGGAGAGTACCAAGAGACCCAGTACTTC. Translation gives CASTLAGEYQETQYF.

This clone has just a few counts. The rearrangement links TRBV10-3 to TRBJ2-5; D remains unclear. Trimming pared 4 bases from V and 5 bases from J, leaving 14 bases between. Germline-derived CDR1 and CDR2 are ENHRY and SYGVKD. CDR3 length: 14 residues. CDR3 sequence (DNA): TGTGCCATCAGTGTCTCCCAGCCGGGTGAGACCCAGTACTTC. Translation: CAISVSQPGETQYF.

This clone was detected a few times. V gene TRBV28 combines with J gene TRBJ2-1, with 8 nucleotides matching TRBD2. J was trimmed by 12 bases and V by 7 bases; bases with no gene match: 8. The germline gives CDR1 MDHEN, CDR2 SYDVKM. The CDR3 has 12 residues. This chain's CDR3 is CASTPPGGGQFF. The CDR3 nucleotides are TGTGCCAGCACCCCCCCGGGAGGGGGGCAGTTCTTC.

This clone was picked up a small number of times. The CDR3 DNA is TGTGCCAGTAGTATAGGACGGCGGGACTCCTACGAGCAGTACTTC. Translation gives CASSIGRRDSYEQYF. The chain joins TRBV19 to TRBJ2-7; maybe TRBD2 (6 bases). Trimming pared 1 base from V and 0 bases from J, leaving 10 bases between. The CDR3 runs to 15 residues. Germline CDR1 and CDR2: LNHDA and SQIVND (reference sequence).

Details on this clone: The sample carries other DNA sequences with the same CDR3. The genes are TRBV19 and TRBJ2-1, with TRBD2 matching 11 bases. Germline V gene sequence: CDR1 LNHDA, CDR2 SQIVND (reference sequence). This CDR3 is 14 amino acids long. J lost 4 bases, V lost 9 bases, and 5 bases had no gene match. CDR3 coding DNA: TGTGCCAGCTCCCTAGCGGGAGGTTACAATGAGCAGTTCTTC. This gives the protein CASSLAGGYNEQFF.

In this sample, this clone turned up a few times. This CDR3 is CASSIYTGELFF. In DNA form, the CDR3 reads TGTGCCAGCAGCATCTACACCGGGGAGCTGTTTTTT. This rearrangement joins TRBV5-4 to TRBJ2-2; D gene ambiguous. Trimming left V 4 bases short and J 3 bases short, with 4 bases between. The CDR3 runs to 12 residues. Germline CDR1 is SGHNT and CDR2 is YYREEE (reference sequence).

In this sample, this clone turned up a few times. This rearrangement joins TRBV5-6 to TRBJ1-5; tentative D call: TRBD1 (5 bases). V lost 4 bases, J lost 5 bases, and 16 bases lay in between. Germline CDR1 and CDR2: SGHDT and YYEEEE. CDR3 length equals 15 residues. The CDR3 sequence: CASSQRQRRDQPQHF. DNA for the CDR3: TGTGCCAGCAGCCAGAGACAGCGCCGGGATCAGCCCCAGCATTTT.

The chain couples TRBV28 to TRBJ2-1, with 12 bases matching TRBD2. The length of the CDR3 is 18 residues. Trimming at V came to 6 bases and at J to 4 bases, leaving 13 bases not matched to a gene. Germline-derived CDR1 and CDR2 are MDHEN and SYDVKM. In DNA form, the CDR3 reads TGTGCCAGCAGCCCATCCGGACCGACTAGCGGGAGATACAATGAGCAGTTCTTC. As protein: CASSPSGPTSGRYNEQFF.

This chain joins TRBV5-6 and TRBJ2-5; perhaps TRBD2 as D (5 bases). V was trimmed by 1 base and J by 5 bases, leaving 12 bases between them. The CDR3 has 14 amino acids. The germline gives CDR1 SGHDT, CDR2 YYEEEE. CDR3 in DNA: TGTGCCAGCAGCTTGAGGTCGGGGAGCGAGACCCAGTACTTC. This translates into CASSLRSGSETQYF.

V usage is TRBV4-1 and J usage is TRBJ2-1; TRBD2 agrees at 8 bases. CDR1 MGHRA and CDR2 YSYEKL come from the germline V gene. With 0 bases clipped from V and 8 bases from J, the junction kept 15 bases outside the gene matches. The CDR3 runs to 18 residues. CDR3: CASSQDHFGRAVRHEQFF. The CDR3 DNA follows: TGCGCCAGCAGCCAAGATCATTTCGGGAGGGCCGTCCGGCATGAGCAGTTCTTC.

The chain employs TRBV6-6 and TRBJ2-1; 9 bases fit TRBD2. J gave up 0 bases and V 7 bases, and 7 bases lay outside the gene matches. CDR3 size: 16 residues. CDR1 MNHNY and CDR2 SVGAGI come from the germline V gene (reference sequence). The CDR3 is CASKGREGLSYNEQFF. In DNA, the CDR3 is TGTGCCAGCAAGGGGCGGGAGGGTCTCTCCTACAATGAGCAGTTCTTC.

This clone was found a few times. V is TRBV19 and J is TRBJ2-2, with 7 bases fitting TRBD1. CDR1 and CDR2 (germline): LNHDA, SQIVND (reference sequence). Trimming removed 6 bases from V and 4 bases from J; junction bases left unmatched: 5. The CDR3 spans 14 residues. CDR3 residues: CASSPGTATGELFF. The CDR3 nucleotides are TGTGCCAGTAGCCCTGGGACAGCCACCGGGGAGCTGTTTTTT.

The V and J genes are TRBV7-3 and TRBJ2-1; 11 bases agree with TRBD2. V was clipped by 6 bases and J by 2 bases; unmatched bases: 3. CDR1 and CDR2 from the germline V gene are SGHTA and FQGTGA. This CDR3 comprises 15 residues. CDR3 bases: TGTGCCAGCAGTGTAGCGGGAGGGACCTACAATGAGCAGTTCTTC. This encodes CASSVAGGTYNEQFF.

In this sample, this clone turned up a few times. The genes are TRBV25-1 and TRBJ1-2, with 7 bases aligning to TRBD1. The CDR3 has 12 amino acids. After removal of 6 bases from V and 7 bases from J, the junction contained 5 bases not matched to a gene. Germline V gene lookup returns CDR1 MGHDK and CDR2 SYGVNS. CDR3 sequence: CASREGASGYTF. DNA for the CDR3: TGTGCCAGCAGGGAGGGGGCGAGTGGCTACACCTTC.

The chain joins TRBV9 to TRBJ2-3, with 9 bases lining up with TRBD1. With V trimmed by 2 bases and J by 1 base, 2 bases remained unmatched. The germline CDR1 and CDR2 sequences are SGDLS and YYNGEE. This CDR3 is built from 15 residues. The CDR3 spells CASSVGTGRTDTQYF. The CDR3 DNA reads as TGTGCCAGCAGCGTCGGGACAGGGCGCACAGATACGCAGTATTTT.

The chain carries TRBV7-8 and TRBJ1-5; 8 bases align to TRBD1. The CDR3 covers 13 residues. Germline-derived CDR1 and CDR2 are SGHVS and FQNEAQ. Trimming took 5 bases from V and 6 from J; bases not matched to a gene: 3. The CDR3 sequence: CASSGQGGQPQHF. CDR3 sequence (DNA): TGTGCCAGCAGCGGACAGGGAGGTCAGCCCCAGCATTTT.

The rearrangement links TRBV6-1 to TRBJ1-1; D ambiguous. The V and J ends lost 1 base and 3 bases respectively, with 6 bases between them. The CDR3 loop spans 13 amino acids. Germline loops: CDR1 MNHNS, CDR2 SASEGT. The CDR3 coding sequence is TGTGCCAGCAGTGAAGTCCCGGACACTGAAGCTTTCTTT. Translated, it gives CASSEVPDTEAFF.

This clone was observed a handful of times. The CDR3 DNA is TGCGCCAGCAGCCAAGTCATGGGGAGGGGGACTGAAGCTTTCTTT. It specifies CASSQVMGRGTEAFF. The chain combines TRBV4-3 with TRBJ1-1; TRBD1 might be the D (6 bases). V was shortened by 1 base and J by 5 bases, with 14 bases between the two germline ends. Germline CDR1 reads LGHNA; CDR2 reads YSLEER. The CDR3 is 15 amino acids.

This clone came up a few times. The chain has TRBV30 and TRBJ1-1; 7 positions match TRBD1. The J segment lost 1 base and the V segment lost 2 bases, leaving 4 bases of the junction unmatched. The CDR3 runs to 14 residues. The germline gives CDR1 GTSNPN, CDR2 SVGIG (reference sequence). The CDR3: CAWSSTGENTEAFF. Written as DNA, the CDR3 is TGTGCCTGGAGTTCCACAGGGGAGAACACTGAAGCTTTCTTT.

This clone has a handful of counts. The chain is built from TRBV7-2 and TRBJ2-1; 12 bases agree with TRBD2. CDR1 SGHTA and CDR2 FQGNSA come from the germline V gene. CDR3 length equals 14 residues. J was trimmed by 6 bases and V by 8 bases; bases with no gene match: 5. The CDR3 DNA reads as TGTGCCAGCCAGACTAGCGGGAGCCCCAATGAGCAGTTCTTC. It is translated as CASQTSGSPNEQFF.

The V gene is TRBV9, the J gene TRBJ2-1, with 11 bases aligning to TRBD2. The J segment lost 6 bases and the V segment lost 0 bases, leaving 2 bases of the junction unmatched. The V gene's germline CDR1 is SGDLS and CDR2 YYNGEE. This CDR3 comprises 15 residues. The CDR3 DNA reads as TGTGCCAGCAGCGTAGTTAGCGGGAGGGGCAATGAGCAGTTCTTC. Protein sequence: CASSVVSGRGNEQFF.

In this sample, this clone turned up a few times. CDR3 sequence reads: CASSWTLGVNTEAFF. DNA of the CDR3: TGTGCCAGCAGCTGGACCCTCGGGGTGAACACTGAAGCTTTCTTT. The rearrangement links TRBV5-6 to TRBJ1-1; no definite D call. This CDR3 spans 15 amino acids. Germline loops: CDR1 SGHDT, CDR2 YYEEEE. Between the trimmed V and J ends, which lost 3 bases and 0 bases, there was a span of 12 bases.

The chain has TRBV5-1 and TRBJ2-1; D remains ambiguous. The CDR3 totals 16 residues. V dropped 3 bases and J dropped 8 bases, with 21 bases sitting between them. Germline V CDR1 and CDR2: SGHRS, YFSETQ. Here the CDR3 DNA reads TGCGCCAGCAGCTCCTTTGCCTTTCTAGGTTTAGATGAGCAGTTCTTC. Its translation: CASSSFAFLGLDEQFF.

This clone has just a few counts. The rearrangement uses TRBV4-1 and TRBJ2-2; 7 bases are shared with TRBD1. Trimming removed 1 base from V and 0 bases from J; junction bases left unmatched: 2. In germline, CDR1 is MGHRA, CDR2 YSYEKL. This CDR3 is 16 amino acids long. The chain's CDR3 is CASSQGQGANTGELFF. In DNA, the CDR3 is TGCGCCAGCAGCCAAGGACAGGGCGCGAACACCGGGGAGCTGTTTTTT.

The V gene is TRBV7-2, the J gene TRBJ2-2; D is unclear. Germline V gene data show CDR1 as SGHTA and CDR2 as FQGNSA. V gave up 2 bases and J gave up 7 bases, with 5 bases separating them. This CDR3 comprises 12 residues. The CDR3 region is CASSLYGGELFF. CDR3 coding DNA: TGTGCCAGCAGCTTATACGGCGGGGAGCTGTTTTTT.